This TCR beta chain came from a study of neurological immune-mediated disorders. CDR1 is SEHNR, CDR2 FQNEAQ, per germline (reference sequence). The CDR3 loop spans 17 amino acids. V gave up 1 base and J gave up 2 bases, with 12 bases separating them. TCRdb re-derived calls from the 5' RACE reads in MiXCR, one entry per CDR3 protein. This table has approximately 41,000 distinct CDR3 sequences, about 14% appearing once. The sample comprised CD4+ T cells from blood. The V and J genes are TRBV7-9 and TRBJ2-6; D is unresolved. This clonotype was sampled from a woman in her sixties with HTLV-1-associated myelopathy (HAM/TSP). The CDR3 DNA reads TGTGCCAGCAGCTTAGACCCCTACACGACTGGGGCCAACGTCCTGACTTTC. Translation gives CASSLDPYTTGANVLTF.